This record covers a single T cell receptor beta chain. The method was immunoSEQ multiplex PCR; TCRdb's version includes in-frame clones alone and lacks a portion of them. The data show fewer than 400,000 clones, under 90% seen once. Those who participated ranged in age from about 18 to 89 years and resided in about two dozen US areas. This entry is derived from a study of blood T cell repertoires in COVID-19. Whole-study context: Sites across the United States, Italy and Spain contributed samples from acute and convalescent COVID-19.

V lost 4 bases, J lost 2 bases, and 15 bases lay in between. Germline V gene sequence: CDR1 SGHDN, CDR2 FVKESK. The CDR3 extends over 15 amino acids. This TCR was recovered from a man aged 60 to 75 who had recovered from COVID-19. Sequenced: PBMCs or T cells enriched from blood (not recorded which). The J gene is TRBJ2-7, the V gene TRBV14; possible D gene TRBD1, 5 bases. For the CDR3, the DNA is TGTGCCAGCAGCCCGATTGGGGCACCGGCCTACGAGCAGTACTTC. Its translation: CASSPIGAPAYEQYF. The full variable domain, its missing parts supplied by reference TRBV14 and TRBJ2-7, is EAGVTQFPSHSVIEKGQTVTLRCDPISGHDNLYWYRRVMGKEIKFLLHFVKESKQDESGMPNNRFLAERTGGTYSTLKVQPAELEDSGVYFCASSPIGAPAYEQYFGPGTRLTVT.